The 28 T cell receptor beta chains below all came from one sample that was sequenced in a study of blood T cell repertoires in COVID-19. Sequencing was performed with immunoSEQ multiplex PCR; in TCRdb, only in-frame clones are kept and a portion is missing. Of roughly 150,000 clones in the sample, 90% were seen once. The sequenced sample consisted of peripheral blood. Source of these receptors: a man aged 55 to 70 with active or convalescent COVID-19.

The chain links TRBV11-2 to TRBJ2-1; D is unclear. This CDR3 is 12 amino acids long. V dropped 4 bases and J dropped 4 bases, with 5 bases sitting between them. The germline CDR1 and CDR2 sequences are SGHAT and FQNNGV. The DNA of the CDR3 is TGTGCCAGCAGCTGGAGTTACAATGAGCAGTTCTTC. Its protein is CASSWSYNEQFF. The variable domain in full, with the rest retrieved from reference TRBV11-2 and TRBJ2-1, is EAGVAQSPRYKIIEKRQSVAFWCNPISGHATLYWYQQILGQGPKLLIQFQNNGVVDDSQLPKDRFSAERLKGVDSTLKIQPAKLEDSAVYLCASSWSYNEQFFGPGTRLTVL.

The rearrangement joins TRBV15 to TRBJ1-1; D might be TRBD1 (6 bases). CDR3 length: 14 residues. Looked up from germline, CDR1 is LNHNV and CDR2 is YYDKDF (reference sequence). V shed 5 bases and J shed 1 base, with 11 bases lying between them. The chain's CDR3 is CATSGPQGNTEAFF. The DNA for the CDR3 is TGTGCCACCAGCGGACCACAGGGGAACACTGAAGCTTTCTTT.

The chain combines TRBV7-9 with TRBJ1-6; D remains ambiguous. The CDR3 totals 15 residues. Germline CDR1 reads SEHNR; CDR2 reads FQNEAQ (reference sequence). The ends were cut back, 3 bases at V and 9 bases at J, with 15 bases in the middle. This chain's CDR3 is CASSLGTARFSPLHF. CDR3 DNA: TGTGCCAGCAGCTTGGGCACGGCACGCTTTTCACCCCTCCACTTT.

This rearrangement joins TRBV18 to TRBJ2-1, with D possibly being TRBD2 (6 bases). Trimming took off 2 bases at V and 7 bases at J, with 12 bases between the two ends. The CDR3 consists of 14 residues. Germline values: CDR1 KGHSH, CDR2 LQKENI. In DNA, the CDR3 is TGTGCCAGCTCACCAGGCGGGGTCTGGAATGAGCAGTTCTTC. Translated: CASSPGGVWNEQFF.

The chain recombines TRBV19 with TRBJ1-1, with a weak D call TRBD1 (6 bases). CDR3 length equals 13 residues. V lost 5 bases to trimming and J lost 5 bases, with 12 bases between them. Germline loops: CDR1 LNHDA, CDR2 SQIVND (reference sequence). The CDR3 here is CASSSRGNTEAFF. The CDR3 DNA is TGTGCCAGTAGTTCCAGGGGAAATACTGAAGCTTTCTTT.

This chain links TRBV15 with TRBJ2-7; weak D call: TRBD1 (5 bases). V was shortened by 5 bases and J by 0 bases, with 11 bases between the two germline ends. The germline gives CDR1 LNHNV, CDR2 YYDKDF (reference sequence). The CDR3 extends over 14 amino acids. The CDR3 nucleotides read TGTGCCACCAGCCGCATAGGGGTCTCCTACGAGCAGTACTTC. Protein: CATSRIGVSYEQYF.

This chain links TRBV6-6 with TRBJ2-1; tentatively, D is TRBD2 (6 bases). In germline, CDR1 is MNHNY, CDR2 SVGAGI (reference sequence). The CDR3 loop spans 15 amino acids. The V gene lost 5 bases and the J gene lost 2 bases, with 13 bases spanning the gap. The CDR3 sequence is CASSPSGFPYNEQFF. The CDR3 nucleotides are TGTGCCAGCAGTCCCAGCGGGTTCCCCTACAATGAGCAGTTCTTC.

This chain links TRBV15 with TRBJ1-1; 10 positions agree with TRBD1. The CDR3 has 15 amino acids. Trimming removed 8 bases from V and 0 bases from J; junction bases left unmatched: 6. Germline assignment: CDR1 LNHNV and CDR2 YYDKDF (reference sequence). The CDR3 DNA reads TGTGCCACCTCCCGGGACAGGGGCCTGAACACTGAAGCTTTCTTT. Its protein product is CATSRDRGLNTEAFF.

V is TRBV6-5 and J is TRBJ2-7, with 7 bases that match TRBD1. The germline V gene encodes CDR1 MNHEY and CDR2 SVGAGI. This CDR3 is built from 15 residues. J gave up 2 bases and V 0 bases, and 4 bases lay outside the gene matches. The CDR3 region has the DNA TGTGCCAGCAGTTACTCGTTCCAGGGGGCCTACGAGCAGTACTTC. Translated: CASSYSFQGAYEQYF.

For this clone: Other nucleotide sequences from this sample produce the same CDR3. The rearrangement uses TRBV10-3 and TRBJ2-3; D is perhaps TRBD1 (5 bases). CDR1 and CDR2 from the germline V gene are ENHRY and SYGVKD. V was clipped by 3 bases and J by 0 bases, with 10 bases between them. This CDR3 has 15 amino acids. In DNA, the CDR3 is TGTGCCATCAGTGAATCCCAGGGAAGCACAGATACGCAGTATTTT. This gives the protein CAISESQGSTDTQYF.

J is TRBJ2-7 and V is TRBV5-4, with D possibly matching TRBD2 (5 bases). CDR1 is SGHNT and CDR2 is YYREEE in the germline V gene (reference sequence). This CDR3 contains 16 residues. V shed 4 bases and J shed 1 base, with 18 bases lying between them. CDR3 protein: CASSPKLGPNSYEQYF. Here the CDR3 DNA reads TGTGCCAGCAGCCCTAAACTAGGCCCCAATTCCTACGAGCAGTACTTC.

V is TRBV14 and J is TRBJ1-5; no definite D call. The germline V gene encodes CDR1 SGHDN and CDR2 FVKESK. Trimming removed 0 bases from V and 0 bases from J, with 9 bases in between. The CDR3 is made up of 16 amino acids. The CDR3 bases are TGTGCCAGCAGCCAAGATTTAAATTATAGCAATCAGCCCCAGCATTTT. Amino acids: CASSQDLNYSNQPQHF.

The CDR3 sequence: CASSSQRGGTYNEQFF. The CDR3 DNA reads TGTGCCAGCAGCTCCCAGCGGGGGGGAACCTACAATGAGCAGTTCTTC. The chain carries TRBV7-2 and TRBJ2-1; 10 nucleotides line up with TRBD2. Germline CDR1 SGHTA, CDR2 FQGNSA. The CDR3 runs to 16 residues. The trim removed 4 bases at V and 2 bases at J, leaving 5 bases unmatched. The complete variable domain, with remaining parts taken from reference TRBV7-2 and TRBJ2-1, reads GAGVSQSPSNKVTEKGKDVELRCDPISGHTALYWYRQSLGQGLEFLIYFQGNSAPDKSGLPSDRFSAERTGGSVSTLTIQRTQQEDSAVYLCASSSQRGGTYNEQFFGPGTRLTVL.

The CDR3 DNA is TGTGCCAGCCTCCCCGTGTACACTGAAGCTTTCTTT. It is translated as CASLPVYTEAFF. The chain has TRBV12-1 and TRBJ1-1. TRBV12-1 is classified as a pseudogene. The CDR3 runs to 12 residues.

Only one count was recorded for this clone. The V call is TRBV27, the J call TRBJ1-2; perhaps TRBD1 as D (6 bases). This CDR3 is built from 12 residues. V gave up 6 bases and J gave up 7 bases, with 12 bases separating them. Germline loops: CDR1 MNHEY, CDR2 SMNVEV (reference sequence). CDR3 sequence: CASSLGGAGYTF. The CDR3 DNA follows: TGTGCCAGCAGCCTTGGGGGGGCTGGCTACACCTTC.

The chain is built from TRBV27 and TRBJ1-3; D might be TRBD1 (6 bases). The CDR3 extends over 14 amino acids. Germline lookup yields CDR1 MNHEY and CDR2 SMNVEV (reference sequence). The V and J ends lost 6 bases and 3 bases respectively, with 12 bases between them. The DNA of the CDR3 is TGTGCCAGCAGCCCCAGGGGTCGTGGAAACACCATATATTTT. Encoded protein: CASSPRGRGNTIYF.

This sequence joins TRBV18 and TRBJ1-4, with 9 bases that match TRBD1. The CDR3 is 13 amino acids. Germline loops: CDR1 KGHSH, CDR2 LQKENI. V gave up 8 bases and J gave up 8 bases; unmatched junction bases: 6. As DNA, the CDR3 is TGTGCCAGCAACAGGGGGCAGGGGGAAAAACTGTTTTTT. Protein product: CASNRGQGEKLFF.

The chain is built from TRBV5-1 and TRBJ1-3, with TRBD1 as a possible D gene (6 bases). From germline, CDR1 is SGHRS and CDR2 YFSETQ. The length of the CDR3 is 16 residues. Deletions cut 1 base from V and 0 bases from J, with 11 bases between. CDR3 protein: CASSLSLTGSGNTIYF. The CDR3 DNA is TGCGCCAGCAGCTTGTCGCTGACAGGCTCTGGAAACACCATATATTTT.

CDR3 sequence reads: CASSESISQDEKLFF. CDR3 DNA sequence: TGCGCCAGCAGTGAGTCGATTTCCCAGGATGAAAAACTGTTTTTT. This chain uses TRBV10-1 with TRBJ1-4; D is unresolved. V was clipped by 0 bases and J by 6 bases, with 11 bases between them. Per the germline V gene, CDR1 is WNHNN and CDR2 is SYGVQD (reference sequence). The CDR3 totals 15 residues.

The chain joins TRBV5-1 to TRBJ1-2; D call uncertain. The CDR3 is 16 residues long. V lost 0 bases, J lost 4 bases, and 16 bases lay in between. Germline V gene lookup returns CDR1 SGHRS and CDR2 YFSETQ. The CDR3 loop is CASSLDPTQRSYGYTF. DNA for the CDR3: TGCGCCAGCAGCTTGGATCCGACACAAAGGTCCTATGGCTACACCTTC.

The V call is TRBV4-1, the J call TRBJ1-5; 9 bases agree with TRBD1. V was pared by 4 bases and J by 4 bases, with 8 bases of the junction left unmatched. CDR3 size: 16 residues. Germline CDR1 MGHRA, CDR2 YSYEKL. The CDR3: CASSLGRDRANQPQHF. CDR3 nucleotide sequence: TGCGCCAGCAGCCTAGGCCGGGACAGGGCTAATCAGCCCCAGCATTTT.

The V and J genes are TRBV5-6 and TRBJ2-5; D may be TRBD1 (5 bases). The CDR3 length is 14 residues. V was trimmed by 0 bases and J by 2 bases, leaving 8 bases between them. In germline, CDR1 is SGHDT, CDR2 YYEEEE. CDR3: CASSLEGAQETQYF. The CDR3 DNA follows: TGTGCCAGCAGCTTGGAAGGGGCTCAAGAGACCCAGTACTTC.

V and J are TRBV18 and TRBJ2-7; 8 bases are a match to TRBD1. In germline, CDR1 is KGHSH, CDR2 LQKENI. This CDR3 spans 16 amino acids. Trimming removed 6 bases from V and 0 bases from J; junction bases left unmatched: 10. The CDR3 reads CASSQSRDRSSYEQYF. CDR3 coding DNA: TGTGCCAGCTCGCAATCCCGGGACAGGAGCTCCTACGAGCAGTACTTC.

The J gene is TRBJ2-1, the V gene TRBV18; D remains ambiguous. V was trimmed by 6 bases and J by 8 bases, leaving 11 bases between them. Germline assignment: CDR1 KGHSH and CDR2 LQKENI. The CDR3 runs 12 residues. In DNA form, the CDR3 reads TGTGCCAGCTCCCTGGTTTCAGATGAGCAGTTCTTC. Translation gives CASSLVSDEQFF.

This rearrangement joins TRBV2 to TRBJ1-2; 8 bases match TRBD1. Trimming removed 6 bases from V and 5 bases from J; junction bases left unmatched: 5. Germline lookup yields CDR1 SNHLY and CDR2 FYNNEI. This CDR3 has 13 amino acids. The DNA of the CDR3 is TGTGCCAGCAGAGAGGGACAGGTATATGGCTACACCTTC. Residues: CASREGQVYGYTF.

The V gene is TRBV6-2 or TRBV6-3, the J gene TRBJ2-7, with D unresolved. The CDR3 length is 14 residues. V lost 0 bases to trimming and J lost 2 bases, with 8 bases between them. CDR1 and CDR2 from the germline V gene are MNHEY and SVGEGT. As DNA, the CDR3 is TGTGCCAGCAGTTACTCCCTCGTTCCCTACGAGCAGTACTTC. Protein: CASSYSLVPYEQYF.

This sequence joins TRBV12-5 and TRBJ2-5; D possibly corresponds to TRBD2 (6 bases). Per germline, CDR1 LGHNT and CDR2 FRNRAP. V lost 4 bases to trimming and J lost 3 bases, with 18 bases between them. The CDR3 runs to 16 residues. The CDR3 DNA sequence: TGTGCTAGTGGTTGGACACCGGGACTGGGAGAAGAGACCCAGTACTTC. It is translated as CASGWTPGLGEETQYF.

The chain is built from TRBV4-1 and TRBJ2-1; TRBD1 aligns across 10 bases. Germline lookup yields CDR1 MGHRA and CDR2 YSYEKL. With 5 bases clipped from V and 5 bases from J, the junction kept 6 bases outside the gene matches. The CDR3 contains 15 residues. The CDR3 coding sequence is TGCGCCAGCAGCTTAGACAGGGGGCACGACAATGAGCAGTTCTTC. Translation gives CASSLDRGHDNEQFF.